The 12 T cell receptor beta chains listed next were all sequenced from one sample in a study of neurological immune-mediated disorders. Noted time point: longitudinal time-point 2. Each CDR3 protein is one row after TCRdb ran MiXCR on the 5' RACE reads. This sample has some 50,000 distinct CDR3 sequences, with 13% found just once. The sequenced material came from PBMCs. The receptors were gathered from a male donor with HTLV-1-associated myelopathy (HAM/TSP).

This clonotype was seen many times. CDR3 region: CASSKPRGTGYNEQFF. In nucleotides, the CDR3 is TGTGCCAGCAGCAAACCTAGGGGGACAGGGTACAATGAGCAGTTCTTC. The chain links TRBV7-2 to TRBJ2-1; 9 bases line up with TRBD1. After removal of 5 bases from V and 4 bases from J, the junction contained 9 bases not matched to a gene. The CDR3 contains 16 residues. CDR1 is SGHTA, CDR2 FQGNSA, per germline.

This clonotype was observed at least ten times. The chain combines TRBV9 with TRBJ1-6, with D possibly matching TRBD1 (5 bases). V lost 0 bases and J 8 bases, leaving 12 bases between the germline ends. Germline loops: CDR1 SGDLS, CDR2 YYNGEE. The CDR3 extends over 15 amino acids. CDR3 amino acids: CASSVEGTKDSPLHF. The CDR3, as DNA: TGTGCCAGCAGCGTAGAAGGGACTAAAGATTCACCCCTCCACTTT.

This clonotype was seen repeatedly, ten times or more. The V and J genes are TRBV20-1 and TRBJ2-3; possible D gene TRBD2, 7 bases. V was trimmed by 4 bases and J by 7 bases, leaving 24 bases between them. This CDR3 is 16 amino acids long. CDR1 is DFQATT, CDR2 SNEGSKA, per germline (reference sequence). The CDR3 DNA reads TGCAGTGCTACCGAGTGGGGGGGGGCCCTCTCGAATACGCAGTATTTT. It codes for CSATEWGGALSNTQYF.

This clonotype was counted ten times or more. The CDR3 sequence is CASRTGGTQYF. The CDR3, as DNA: TGTGCCAGCAGGACGGGGGGCACGCAGTATTTT. The chain carries TRBV3-1 and TRBJ2-3; D is possibly TRBD2 (7 bases). V was clipped by 6 bases and J by 9 bases, with 10 bases between them. The length of the CDR3 is 11 residues. CDR1 and CDR2 (germline): LGHDT, YNNKEL (reference sequence).

A remark on this clonotype: The junction departs from the called germline gene at one end, perhaps through a read error. The chain employs TRBV7-3 and TRBJ1-1; no clear D. Germline CDR1 reads SGHTA; CDR2 reads FQGTGA. The length of the CDR3 is 13 residues. CDR3 protein: CASSFWANTEALF. As DNA, the CDR3 is TGTGCCAGCAGCTTCTGGGCCAACACTGAAGCTTTATTT.

Points on this clonotype: A read error may account for a junction end that differs from germline. The chain links TRBV5-5 to TRBJ2-7; D gene ambiguous. CDR1 SGHKS and CDR2 YYEKEE come from the germline V gene (reference sequence). The CDR3 loop spans 12 amino acids. The DNA for the CDR3 is TGTGCCAGCAGCTTGCGAGGTTACGCGCAGTACTTC. Translation gives CASSLRGYAQYF.

This clonotype was seen repeatedly, ten times or more. The chain uses TRBV7-2 and TRBJ2-4, with D possibly matching TRBD2 (5 bases). Looked up from germline, CDR1 is SGHTA and CDR2 is FQGNSA. V gave up 5 bases and J gave up 9 bases, with 17 bases separating them. The length of the CDR3 is 14 residues. DNA for the CDR3: TGTGCCAGCAGCCCAACGAGGACTTCGGTCATTCAGTACTTC. It yields the protein CASSPTRTSVIQYF.

The rearrangement joins TRBV10-3 to TRBJ1-1; 7 nucleotides agree with TRBD1. Germline loops: CDR1 ENHRY, CDR2 SYGVKD. This CDR3 has 15 residues. The V gene end was trimmed by 4 bases and the J gene end by 6 bases; junction bases not matched to a gene: 11. Written as DNA, the CDR3 is TGTGCCATCAGTGCTCGAGGGGGCTCGGGCTCTGAAGCTTTCTTT. As protein: CAISARGGSGSEAFF.

This clonotype occurred a few times. The V gene is TRBV5-5, the J gene TRBJ1-6; the D gene is possibly TRBD1 (5 bases). Trimming took off 5 bases at V and 7 bases at J, with 10 bases between the two ends. Per germline, CDR1 SGHKS and CDR2 YYEKEE (reference sequence). This CDR3 has 13 amino acids. CDR3 sequence reads: CASSRGFNSPLHF. The CDR3 region has the DNA TGTGCCAGCAGTCGGGGGTTCAATTCACCCCTCCACTTT.

The chain combines TRBV5-1 with TRBJ1-1; D is undetermined. Trimming removed 0 bases at V and 6 bases at J, with 12 bases between. CDR1 and CDR2 (germline): SGHRS, YFSETQ. The CDR3 spans 14 residues. The CDR3 DNA sequence: TGCGCCAGCAGCTTGGGGCAGGAGTCCGCTGAAGCTTTCTTT. The encoded protein is CASSLGQESAEAFF.

This clonotype was counted ten times or more. This chain joins TRBV6-7 and TRBJ1-2, with D possibly matching TRBD1 (5 bases). TRBV6-7 falls under the ORF class, with uncertain function. This CDR3 has 13 amino acids. Trimming stripped 3 bases from V and 4 bases from J, with 9 bases between. The CDR3 loop reads CASSYCGAYGYTF. The CDR3 coding sequence is TGTGCCAGCAGTTATTGCGGGGCCTATGGCTACACCTTC.

This clonotype was picked up many times. The gene calls are TRBV5-1 and TRBJ1-6, with D unresolved. Germline values: CDR1 SGHRS, CDR2 YFSETQ. The length of the CDR3 is 14 residues. V dropped 0 bases and J dropped 8 bases, with 9 bases sitting between them. CDR3 DNA sequence: TGCGCCAGCAGCTTGGATGGGTCGGATTCACCCCTCCACTTT. Amino acid sequence: CASSLDGSDSPLHF.